These T cell receptor beta chains were read from a single sample in a study of CD8+CD57+ T cells in acquired aplastic anemia. TCRdb called the reads again in MiXCR, with one record for every CDR3 protein. This sample has hundreds of thousands of distinct CDR3 sequences, with over 40% found just once. The sample consisted of sorted CD4+, CD8+, or CD8+CD57+ T cells (not recorded which) from PBMCs. These receptors were collected from a human donor with aplastic anemia. The CDR3 runs from the conserved cysteine through the conserved F or W. D genes are given only for firm matches. For some rows the clone size is stated as once, few or many, or as a class when expanded; others skip it.

D,size,J,V,DNA,CDR3
.,few,TRBJ1-2,TRBV19,TGTGCCAGTAGTACTCCTGACGGAGTCTATGGCTACACCTTC,CASSTPDGVYGYTF
.,many,TRBJ1-1,TRBV5-4,TGTGCCAGCGCGGGCGGTGCGAGGACTGAAGCTTTCTTT,CASAGGARTEAFF
.,.,TRBJ1-1,TRBV7-2,TGTGCCAGCAGCTCGGATCGGGGGGGAGAAGCTTTCTTT,CASSSDRGGEAFF
TRBD1,many,TRBJ2-3,TRBV6-5,TGTGCCAGCAGGCGTAGGGGACAGGATAGCACAGATACGCAGTATTTT,CASRRRGQDSTDTQYF
.,many,TRBJ1-5,TRBV20-1,TGCAGTGCTAGCAGTTTCAGGGTGAGGGCGGGGAATCAGCCCCAGCATTTT,CSASSFRVRAGNQPQHF
.,many,TRBJ2-7,TRBV9,TGTGCCAGTAGCGTAGAAGGACAGAGCTACGAGCAGTACTTC,CASSVEGQSYEQYF
.,.,TRBJ2-2,TRBV25-1,TGTGCCAGGCTAGTAGGGCCCTACAGGGAGGGTAACACCGGGGAGCTGTTTTTT,CARLVGPYREGNTGELFF
TRBD1,.,TRBJ2-1,TRBV11-1,TGTGCCAGCAGCACAGGCCGGGACAGGGGCCCCAGCTCCTACAATGAGCAGTTCTTC,CASSTGRDRGPSSYNEQFF
.,.,TRBJ2-7,TRBV24-1,TGTGCCACCAGTGACGCCGGGTCCAGCTACGAGCAGTACTTC,CATSDAGSSYEQYF
TRBD1,.,TRBJ1-5,TRBV10-3,TGTGCCATCAGTGACGTCGCAGGGGGGCAGCCCCAGCATTTT,CAISDVAGGQPQHF
.,.,TRBJ1-5,TRBV10-3,TGTGCCATCAGATCAGAGAGCAATCAGCCCCAGCATTTT,CAIRSESNQPQHF
TRBD1,many,TRBJ1-5,TRBV5-8,TGTGCCAGCAGCTTGATACAGGGGGCAGAAGGCAATCAGCCCCAGCATTTT,CASSLIQGAEGNQPQHF
TRBD1,.,TRBJ2-7,TRBV2,TGTGCCAGCAGTGAGGGACAGGGGGTGGGGACCTACGAGCAGTACTTC,CASSEGQGVGTYEQYF
TRBD2,few,TRBJ2-7,TRBV7-6,TGTGCCAGCAGCTCGACCGGGACTAGCGGGAGGTACGAGCAGTACTTC,CASSSTGTSGRYEQYF
.,.,TRBJ1-1,TRBV19,TGTGCCAGTAGAGTCCAGAGAATGAACACTGAAGCTTTCTTT,CASRVQRMNTEAFF
TRBD2,many,TRBJ2-3,TRBV2,TGTGCCAGCAGTGAACAGGGACTAGCGGGGTTCCCCGATACGCAGTATTTT,CASSEQGLAGFPDTQYF
.,.,TRBJ1-1,TRBV28,TGTGCCAGCAGTTCCCCCGGGACGGGTGGGACTGAAGCTTTCTTT,CASSSPGTGGTEAFF
.,.,TRBJ2-2,TRBV7-9,TGTGCCAGCAGCTTACAACAGGGTCCCGGGGAGCTGTTTTTT,CASSLQQGPGELFF
.,.,TRBJ1-6,TRBV20-1,TGCAGTGCGAGGCGGGGGCTCAATTCACCCCTCCACTTT,CSARRGLNSPLHF
.,once,TRBJ2-7,TRBV20-1,TGCAGTGTTTCAGGGCTAAACGAGCAGTACTTC,CSVSGLNEQYF
.,.,TRBJ1-5,TRBV15,TGTGCCACCAGCAGAGTTAGGGACGGCAATCAGCCCCAGCATTTT,CATSRVRDGNQPQHF
TRBD1,few,TRBJ2-7,TRBV7-9,TGTGCCAGCAGCGTAGCTAGTGCAGGGGGCGCGGGCGAGCAGTACTTC,CASSVASAGGAGEQYF
.,.,TRBJ2-7,TRBV20-1,TGCAGTGCTAGCTGGTCCTACGAGCAGTACTTC,CSASWSYEQYF
.,.,TRBJ1-2,TRBV5-1,TGCGCCAGCAGCCCTGACAGGCTCGCCTATGGCTACACCTTC,CASSPDRLAYGYTF
.,.,TRBJ2-4,TRBV11-2,TGTGCCAGCGGCTTAGATGGGAGCCTAGCCAAAAACATTCAGTACTTC,CASGLDGSLAKNIQYF
.,.,TRBJ1-2,TRBV24-1,TGTGCCACCAGTGATACTACAGGGACCCCTGGCTACACCTTC,CATSDTTGTPGYTF
.,.,TRBJ1-2,TRBV20-1,TGCAGTGCTCCAACCACAGGGTGGGGTGGCTACACCTTC,CSAPTTGWGGYTF
TRBD1,few,TRBJ2-1,TRBV5-4,TGTGCCAGCAGTAGAGAGACAGGGGGCGCGAGCTCCTACAATGAGCAGTTCTTC,CASSRETGGASSYNEQFF
.,many,TRBJ2-7,TRBV11-2,TGTGCCAGCAGCTTAAGTCCGGGACTCTCCTACGAGCAGTACTTC,CASSLSPGLSYEQYF
.,many,TRBJ1-1,TRBV19,TGTGCCAGTAGTATTAAAGGACTGAACACTGAAGCTTTCTTT,CASSIKGLNTEAFF
TRBD1,few,TRBJ1-4,TRBV6-5,TGTGCCAGCAGTTACTCGGGACAGGGGGTCCTACCCCAAAAACTGTTTTTT,CASSYSGQGVLPQKLFF
TRBD2,once,TRBJ2-3,TRBV15,TGTGCCACCAGCAGAGTAGCGGGAGAGAGATCTAGCACAGATACGCAGTATTTT,CATSRVAGERSSTDTQYF
TRBD1,.,TRBJ1-2,TRBV7-2,TGTGCCGTCCCGGGGACAGGCTTACGATGGTATGGCTACACCTTC,CAVPGTGLRWYGYTF
TRBD2,.,TRBJ2-7,TRBV7-2,TGTGCCAGCAGCTTGCTAGCGGGGCCCAGCTCCTACGAGCAGTACTTC,CASSLLAGPSSYEQYF
TRBD2,many,TRBJ2-1,TRBV15,TGTGCCACCAGCAGAGATCTCGCGGGGGGTTACAATGAGCAGTTCTTC,CATSRDLAGGYNEQFF
TRBD1,many,TRBJ2-5,TRBV7-7,TGTGCCAGCAGCACGACAGGGGGAGAGACCCAGTACTTC,CASSTTGGETQYF
.,.,TRBJ1-5,TRBV15,TGTGCCACCAGCAGAGCCAGGGGAAGCAATCAGCCCCAGCATTTT,CATSRARGSNQPQHF
TRBD2,.,TRBJ2-1,TRBV14,TGTGCCAGCAGCCTAAGCGGGGTCAATGAGCAGTTCTTC,CASSLSGVNEQFF
.,many,TRBJ1-5,TRBV9,TGTGCCAGCAGCGTAGCGTGGGGATGGCCCCAGCATTTT,CASSVAWGWPQHF
.,.,TRBJ1-5,TRBV6-1,TGTGCCAGCAGTGCTGGGATCAATCAGCCCCAGCATTTT,CASSAGINQPQHF
TRBD1,.,TRBJ1-6,TRBV5-6,TGTGCCAGCAGCGAGGGGACAGCGGGTAATTCACCCCTCCACTTT,CASSEGTAGNSPLHF
TRBD1,.,TRBJ1-4,TRBV25-1,TGTGCCAGCAGTGAATTACCGGGACAGGGGATGTCTAAACTGTTTTTT,CASSELPGQGMSKLFF
.,many,TRBJ1-4,TRBV4-1,TGCGCCAGCAGCCACAGGGCAGCTAATGAAAAACTGTTTTTT,CASSHRAANEKLFF
.,few,TRBJ2-7,TRBV19,TGTGCCAGTAAGGGGCAGGGGGGGGAAGAGCAGTACTTC,CASKGQGGEEQYF
.,.,TRBJ1-2,TRBV10-3,TGTGCCATCAGTACTAGCGGGGAGTACAATGGCTACACCTTC,CAISTSGEYNGYTF
.,.,TRBJ2-5,TRBV15,TGTGCCACCAGCAGAGACGTGGAGACCCAGTACTTC,CATSRDVETQYF
.,once,TRBJ1-2,TRBV7-9,TGTGCCAGCAGTGGGCAGGGAGAGGTCTACACCTTC,CASSGQGEVYTF